This T cell receptor beta chain was profiled in a study of CD8 T cells in ankylosing spondylitis. Making the TCR beta libraries involved quantitative 5'-RACE with molecular barcodes. Via MiXCR, TCRdb re-called the 5' RACE reads, giving one row per CDR3 protein. The table lists approximately 150,000 distinct CDR3 sequences, 15% to 20% of them singletons. Study conclusions and caveats: Disease-associated clones were CD8+ and fairly uncommon in peripheral blood. Some motif variants were previously reported in reactive arthritis synovial fluid and blood. Within ankylosing spondylitis blood, a TCR beta motif made up of under 10 highly homologous variants appeared to be characteristic. It was reported that disease-linked clones were significantly enriched in matched ankylosing spondylitis synovial fluid.

There are 12 residues in the CDR3. Trimming took off 7 bases at V and 3 bases at J, with 10 bases between the two ends. There are a few counts of this clonotype. Its antigen is currently unknown. J is TRBJ2-7 and V is TRBV12-3 or TRBV12-4; D unresolved. The origin of this receptor is a male donor with ankylosing spondylitis. The sequenced sample consisted of blood, either unsorted or a sorted T cell fraction (not recorded which). CDR3 protein: CASTSTSYEQYF. The DNA for the CDR3 is TGTGCCAGCACCTCGACAAGCTACGAGCAGTACTTC.